This TCR beta chain stems from a study of blood T cell repertoires in COVID-19. Study details: COVID-19 samples from acute and convalescent phases originated in the United States, Italy and Spain. PBMCs, B-cell-depleted T cells, or T cells were the source of the cDNA or gDNA that made up the material.

One Seattle source followed patients from active infection through their disease course. Source study methods: Amplification with reference gene primers provided the estimates of nucleated cell counts. Produced via immunoSEQ multiplex PCR; TCRdb's table is partial and in-frame only. The V and J calls and clone size come from that table; D and trimming were worked out from the DNA. The sample yields under 95,000 clones, approximately 85% seen once. The origin of this receptor is a woman at least 80 years old with COVID-19, enrolled during active disease. Sequenced: peripheral blood.

CDR3: CASSYWRGEGETQYF. The CDR3 DNA reads TGTGCCAGCAGTTACTGGCGGGGGGAGGGAGAGACCCAGTACTTC. The chain carries TRBV6-6 and TRBJ2-5; 8 bases align to TRBD2. The CDR3 loop spans 15 amino acids. After removal of 1 base from V and 4 bases from J, the junction contained 5 bases not matched to a gene. CDR1 and CDR2 (germline): MNHNY, SVGAGI (reference sequence).